This entry is about one T cell receptor (beta chain). This clone appeared once. Its antigen specificity is not known. The sample holds no much larger clone one base away, and base qualities are not on file. In the prospective study, participants were roughly 18 to 95 years old, resided in approximately 25 geographic areas of the United States, and were enrolled through a virtual design. In the prospective study, participants were assigned to cohorts based on the clinical history participants reported in a screening survey and a study questionnaire. ImmuneRACE Cohort 3 recovered participants were defined by two consecutive negative NP/OP PCR tests, healthcare professional clearance, or symptom resolution. In the prospective study, whole blood, serum and a nasopharyngeal or oropharyngeal swab were collected from each participant by mobile phlebotomists. Participants in the prospective study had the option to provide additional blood draws and questionnaires over a roughly 2-month period. Before DNA extraction, blood samples from the prospective study were shipped at room temperature or frozen.

This entry belongs to a study of blood T cell repertoires in COVID-19 (TCRdb year 2020). Looking at the study overall: The collaborator samples originated in the United States, Italy and Spain and spanned the acute and convalescent phases of COVID-19. The prospective study material was composed of cDNA or gDNA derived from T cells, B-cell-depleted T cells, or PBMCs. The dataset comprised deeply sampled blood TCRbeta repertoires from subjects exposed to, actively infected with, or recovered from COVID-19. The repertoires were released in a freely available public database intended as a resource for research on the immune response to SARS-CoV-2. The samples were drawn from two sources: the first 160 participants of the ongoing ImmuneRACE study, and 1,200 or so subjects contributed by 6 global collaborators. Nearly every sample came with metadata listing a de-identified subject ID, COVID-19 status, age in years and sex. Where HLA class I and class II types were available, the types were taken from metadata supplied by the sample provider, not from assay-based typing. Broad study findings and their caveats: The quantity of clinical and demographic metadata differed by source and by participant and was supplied without curation.

TCRbeta CDR3 regions were amplified from genomic DNA by means of the immunoSEQ Assay, a bias-controlled multiplex PCR. Turning to the authors' computational methods: The number of nucleated cells in each sample was estimated from the amplification of reference gene primers within the assay. To quantify the absolute abundance of each unique TCRbeta CDR3 rearrangement, sequence reads were collapsed and filtered. For each sample, productive Simpson clonality was calculated by taking the square root of Simpson's diversity index across productive rearrangements. TCRdb obtained this table from immuneACCESS and retained in-frame rearrangements with V and J assigned. These tables miss some clones; where compared with another copy, unresolved V genes account for less than half of the shortfall, and the remainder is unexplained. V, J and clone size were drawn from that table, and D and trimming were deduced from the DNA. The sample records 250,000 to 300,000 clones, 75% to 95% of which are singletons. Together, the top ten hold around 1.1% of the sample.

Trimming takes 3 bases off V and 2 bases off J; junction bases not matched to a gene: 8. Reading the germline V gene gives CDR1 SGDLS and CDR2 YYNGEE. Measured from the cysteine to the phenylalanine, the CDR3 is 17 residues long. Only the CDR3 part of the read is kept: 51 bases, read in frame from the first base. The specimen sequenced was PBMCs or T cells enriched from blood (not recorded which). This receptor was obtained from a young woman who had recovered from COVID-19. The chain uses TRBV9 and TRBJ1-4, and 9 bases in between align with TRBD1. The DNA sequence is as follows: TGTGCCAGCAGCGAAGGGACAGGGAGTTCGACTAATGAAAAACTGTTTTTT. It is translated as CASSEGTGSSTNEKLFF.